The next 24 T cell receptor beta chains were all read from a single sample in a study of blood T cell repertoires in COVID-19. Here immunoSEQ multiplex PCR was the method, and the copy in TCRdb shows in-frame clones only, minus some. This sample carries around 310,000 clones, about 90% of them seen once, and the ten largest clones take around 1%. The sample consisted of peripheral blood. Source of these receptors: a woman between 40 and 55 years old with COVID-19, enrolled during active disease.

The rearrangement uses TRBV14 and TRBJ2-7; TRBD2 is a possible D gene (6 bases). The V end was cut by 0 bases, the J end by 0 bases, with 15 bases between. Per the germline V gene, CDR1 is SGHDN and CDR2 is FVKESK. The CDR3 is 17 residues long. The DNA of the CDR3 is TGTGCCAGCAGCCAAGATGGTGTAGCGGAGCGCTCCTACGAGCAGTACTTC. Translated: CASSQDGVAERSYEQYF.

The J gene is TRBJ1-5, the V gene TRBV19; D may be TRBD1 (6 bases). The V gene's germline CDR1 is LNHDA and CDR2 SQIVND (reference sequence). V was clipped by 11 bases and J by 0 bases, with 17 bases between them. The CDR3 consists of 15 residues. The CDR3 region is CAGGGGFNSNQPQHF. The CDR3 DNA reads TGTGCCGGGGGGGGCGGATTTAATAGCAATCAGCCCCAGCATTTT.

The chain joins TRBV7-9 to TRBJ1-1; D gene uncertain. V lost 5 bases, J lost 5 bases, and 6 bases lay in between. The CDR3 covers 11 residues. Germline values: CDR1 SEHNR, CDR2 FQNEAQ (reference sequence). CDR3: CASSPGTEAFF. Written as DNA, the CDR3 is TGTGCCAGCAGCCCGGGAACTGAAGCTTTCTTT.

The rearrangement uses TRBV4-2 and TRBJ1-5, with D possibly matching TRBD1 (5 bases). Trimming removed 1 base at V and 7 bases at J, with 20 bases between. This CDR3 contains 17 residues. Germline V lookup: CDR1 LGHNA, CDR2 YNFKEQ. The CDR3, as DNA: TGTGCCAGCAGCCAAGGATCTAGGGATGTTCGGGGGCAGCCCCAGCATTTT. It codes for CASSQGSRDVRGQPQHF.

This chain connects TRBV30 to TRBJ2-1; 9 nucleotides match TRBD1. This CDR3 has 15 amino acids. CDR1 and CDR2 from the germline V gene are GTSNPN and SVGIG (reference sequence). J was trimmed by 3 bases and V by 0 bases; bases with no gene match: 3. CDR3 region: CAWSVGTGFYNEQFF. The CDR3 DNA follows: TGTGCCTGGAGTGTGGGGACAGGGTTCTACAATGAGCAGTTCTTC.

This sequence joins TRBV11-3 and TRBJ2-5; D is possibly TRBD2 (5 bases). The CDR3 has 14 amino acids. V was pared by 0 bases and J by 1 base, with 6 bases between. Germline V gene sequence: CDR1 SGHNT, CDR2 YENEEA. The CDR3, as DNA: TGTGCCAGCAGCTTAGATGCGGGCCAAGAGACCCAGTACTTC. Amino acid sequence: CASSLDAGQETQYF. Supplemented by reference TRBV11-3 and TRBJ2-5, the full variable domain reads EAGVVQSPRYKIIEKKQPVAFWCNPISGHNTLYWYLQNLGQGPELLIRYENEEAVDDSQLPKDRFSAERLKGVDSTLKIQPAELGDSAVYLCASSLDAGQETQYFGPGTRLLVL.

This CDR3 is CASSLSREMAYEQYF. The CDR3 coding sequence is TGTGCCAGCAGCCTCAGTAGGGAGATGGCCTACGAGCAGTACTTC. The chain is built from TRBV7-9 and TRBJ2-7; D may be TRBD2 (5 bases). The CDR3 extends over 15 amino acids. Germline-derived CDR1 and CDR2 are SEHNR and FQNEAQ (reference sequence). Trimming shortened V by 5 bases and J by 2 bases, and 16 bases separated the two germline ends.

This chain links TRBV5-1 with TRBJ2-7; 10 bases match TRBD2. This CDR3 spans 14 amino acids. The V segment lost 2 bases and the J segment 3 bases; nucleotides outside the gene matches: 2. Germline values: CDR1 SGHRS, CDR2 YFSETQ. This CDR3 is CASSLIAGGYEQYF. The CDR3, as DNA: TGCGCCAGCAGCTTAATAGCGGGGGGCTACGAGCAGTACTTC.

The chain recombines TRBV27 with TRBJ2-4; D perhaps matches TRBD2 (6 bases). Germline V CDR1 and CDR2: MNHEY, SMNVEV (reference sequence). The CDR3 has 18 residues. The V end lost 5 bases, the J end lost 0 bases, and 20 bases lay between the germline ends. The DNA for the CDR3 is TGTGCCAGCAGTCCTACCTTACTAGCAGCAATAGCCAAAAACATTCAGTACTTC. Its translation: CASSPTLLAAIAKNIQYF.

The chain has TRBV4-1 and TRBJ2-2; D perhaps matches TRBD1 (6 bases). Germline V gives CDR1 MGHRA, CDR2 YSYEKL. There are 17 residues in the CDR3. Trimming cost V 1 base and J 1 base, with 13 bases left between them. The CDR3 DNA follows: TGCGCCAGCAGCCAAGTGTGGGGGCGCGGGAACACCGGGGAGCTGTTTTTT. Protein: CASSQVWGRGNTGELFF.

This rearrangement joins TRBV19 to TRBJ2-1, with 11 bases fitting TRBD2. This CDR3 is 18 amino acids long. Germline loops: CDR1 LNHDA, CDR2 SQIVND (reference sequence). Losses at the gene ends were 4 bases for V and 4 bases for J; bases not matched to a gene: 12. CDR3 region: CASSSRLLAGAAYNEQFF. CDR3 coding DNA: TGTGCCAGTAGTAGCAGGTTACTAGCGGGGGCCGCGTACAATGAGCAGTTCTTC.

In DNA, the CDR3 is TGTGCTAGTGGTTTGGGACAGGGGCCCTACTATGGCTACACCTTC. Protein product: CASGLGQGPYYGYTF. The chain carries TRBV12-5 and TRBJ1-2; 8 bases are shared with TRBD1. Losses at the gene ends were 1 base for V and 3 bases for J; bases not matched to a gene: 4. The length of the CDR3 is 15 residues. Germline values: CDR1 LGHNT, CDR2 FRNRAP.

The V gene is TRBV4-3, the J gene TRBJ2-1; D not certain. Germline CDR1 is LGHNA and CDR2 is YSLEER. The CDR3 spans 15 residues. Trimming removed 0 bases from V and 5 bases from J, with 11 bases in between. The CDR3: CASSQDPPAHNEQFF. The CDR3 coding sequence is TGCGCCAGCAGCCAAGATCCCCCAGCGCACAATGAGCAGTTCTTC.

V and J are TRBV7-2 and TRBJ2-3, with a tentative D call TRBD2 (5 bases). The CDR3 covers 16 residues. V gave up 1 base and J gave up 3 bases, with 14 bases separating them. Germline V gives CDR1 SGHTA, CDR2 FQGNSA. CDR3 protein: CASSLGDYLATDTQYF. The CDR3 nucleotides are TGTGCCAGCAGCTTAGGAGACTACTTAGCTACAGATACGCAGTATTTT.

The chain recombines TRBV13 with TRBJ2-2; TRBD1 matches 11 bases. Trimming at V came to 6 bases and at J to 3 bases, leaving 6 bases not matched to a gene. Germline assignment: CDR1 PRHDT and CDR2 FYEKMQ (reference sequence). The CDR3 covers 16 residues. In DNA, the CDR3 is TGTGCCAGCAGTTGGACAGGGGGCAGGGACACCGGGGAGCTGTTTTTT. Its translation is CASSWTGGRDTGELFF.

A few counts support this clone. The chain carries TRBV19 and TRBJ2-3; D might be TRBD1 (6 bases). The CDR3 contains 16 residues. Trimming removed 4 bases from V and 2 bases from J, with 16 bases in between. From germline, CDR1 is LNHDA and CDR2 SQIVND (reference sequence). This chain's CDR3 is CASSTLGARDTDTQYF. As DNA, the CDR3 is TGTGCCAGTAGTACCCTGGGGGCCCGTGACACAGATACGCAGTATTTT.

The genes are TRBV10-3 and TRBJ1-2; TRBD1 agrees at 9 bases. This CDR3 comprises 14 residues. Germline-derived CDR1 and CDR2 are ENHRY and SYGVKD. The trim removed 6 bases at V and 6 bases at J, leaving 8 bases unmatched. The CDR3: CAIRSDRGRDGYTF. The CDR3 nucleotides are TGTGCCATCAGAAGCGACAGGGGGAGAGATGGCTACACCTTC.

V and J are TRBV27 and TRBJ2-2; D possibly corresponds to TRBD2 (5 bases). The CDR3 covers 15 residues. Germline assignment: CDR1 MNHEY and CDR2 SMNVEV (reference sequence). Trimming removed 7 bases at V and 2 bases at J, with 14 bases between. In DNA, the CDR3 is TGTGCCAGCACCCCTCTGCGGGCCAACACCGGGGAGCTGTTTTTT. It yields the protein CASTPLRANTGELFF.

The J gene is TRBJ2-7, the V gene TRBV5-4; D might be TRBD1 (6 bases). Trimming took off 4 bases at V and 4 bases at J, with 12 bases between the two ends. Germline values: CDR1 SGHNT, CDR2 YYREEE (reference sequence). This CDR3 region has 13 residues. The CDR3 DNA follows: TGTGCCAGCAGCCCTGGACAGCAATACGAGCAGTACTTC. The encoded protein is CASSPGQQYEQYF.

The chain has TRBV20-1 and TRBJ1-1; tentative D call: TRBD1 (6 bases). V lost 6 bases, J lost 8 bases, and 10 bases lay in between. Germline-derived CDR1 and CDR2 are DFQATT and SNEGSKA (reference sequence). This CDR3 has 10 residues. CDR3 bases: TGCAGTGCGAAGGGGGGGGAAGCTTTCTTT. Translating gives CSAKGGEAFF.

J is TRBJ2-1 and V is TRBV11-3; 8 nucleotides line up with TRBD1. V lost 0 bases and J lost 7; bases outside the gene matches: 5. CDR1 and CDR2 (germline): SGHNT, YENEEA. The CDR3 length is 15 residues. The CDR3 nucleotides are TGTGCCAGCAGCTTAGAACAGGGGGAAGGAAATGAGCAGTTCTTC. It specifies CASSLEQGEGNEQFF.

This sequence joins TRBV4-3 and TRBJ1-5; D remains unclear. Germline V CDR1 and CDR2: LGHNA, YSLEER. V was trimmed by 0 bases and J by 7 bases, leaving 7 bases between them. The CDR3 extends over 13 amino acids. In nucleotides, the CDR3 is TGCGCCAGCAGCCAAGATCCAAGCCAGCCCCAGCATTTT. Its protein is CASSQDPSQPQHF.

The chain has TRBV9 and TRBJ2-1; D is ambiguous. The CDR3 runs 12 residues. V was clipped by 0 bases and J by 6 bases, with 4 bases between them. Per the germline V gene, CDR1 is SGDLS and CDR2 is YYNGEE. CDR3 DNA: TGTGCCAGCAGCGTAGCCGTCAATGAGCAGTTCTTC. Protein sequence: CASSVAVNEQFF.

The J gene is TRBJ1-4, the V gene TRBV5-1; 10 bases align to TRBD1. CDR3 length equals 14 residues. The J segment lost 7 bases and the V segment lost 2 bases, leaving 2 bases of the junction unmatched. From germline, CDR1 is SGHRS and CDR2 YFSETQ. The CDR3 sequence: CASSFGDRGEKLFF. DNA for the CDR3: TGCGCCAGCAGCTTCGGGGACAGGGGTGAAAAACTGTTTTTT.